One and the same sample provided the 23 T cell receptor beta chains below, sequenced in a study of PD-1 blockade in classical Hodgkin lymphoma. Time point denoted: cycle 4 day 1 (C4D1), after about 6 weeks of nivolumab. All patients relapsed after autologous stem cell transplantation, and brentuximab vedotin exposure varied. The method was immunoSEQ multiplex PCR; TCRdb's version includes in-frame clones alone and lacks a portion of them. The data contain approximately 29,000 clones, roughly 80% of them singletons. The sample was peripheral blood mononuclear cells (PBMCs), taken before the fourth cycle of nivolumab. The receptors were gathered from a human donor with classical Hodgkin lymphoma.

This clone was recorded a few times. The DNA for the CDR3 is TGTGCCATCAGTGAGTCTCCCGGTGATCAGCCCCAGCATTTT. Its protein is CAISESPGDQPQHF. V is TRBV10-3 and J is TRBJ1-5, with D uncertain. CDR3 length equals 14 residues. Germline lookup yields CDR1 ENHRY and CDR2 SYGVKD. The V gene lost 0 bases and the J gene lost 5 bases, with 8 bases spanning the gap.

The rearrangement uses TRBV5-1 and TRBJ2-7; tentatively, D is TRBD2 (6 bases). Trimming took off 2 bases at V and 0 bases at J, with 15 bases between the two ends. The CDR3 covers 16 residues. CDR1 is SGHRS and CDR2 is YFSETQ in the germline V gene. CDR3 nucleotide sequence: TGCGCCAGCAGCTTAGGCGGGACCTTAAGCTCCTACGAGCAGTACTTC. Translated, it gives CASSLGGTLSSYEQYF.

The V and J genes are TRBV30 and TRBJ1-6; 7 bases map to TRBD1. From germline, CDR1 is GTSNPN and CDR2 SVGIG (reference sequence). The CDR3 has 14 amino acids. V lost 3 bases, J lost 8 bases, and 7 bases stayed unmatched. The CDR3 spells CAWSYRGADSPLHF. The DNA for the CDR3 is TGTGCCTGGAGCTACAGGGGAGCGGATTCACCCCTCCACTTT.

This clone was seen only once. CDR3 residues: CASSVPGLAGERTSTDTQYF. In nucleotides, the CDR3 is TGTGCCAGCAGCGTCCCGGGACTAGCGGGGGAGAGGACTAGCACAGATACGCAGTATTTT. The chain recombines TRBV9 with TRBJ2-3; 14 nucleotides line up with TRBD2. Germline-derived CDR1 and CDR2 are SGDLS and YYNGEE. V lost 2 bases and J lost 0; bases outside the gene matches: 11. The CDR3 runs 20 residues.

The chain combines TRBV9 with TRBJ2-1; the match to TRBD2 covers 7 bases. Looked up from germline, CDR1 is SGDLS and CDR2 is YYNGEE. Trimming at V came to 3 bases and at J to 9 bases, leaving 0 bases not matched to a gene. The CDR3 consists of 11 residues. CDR3 DNA: TGTGCCAGCAGCGGCGGGGGTGAGCAGTTCTTC. Amino acid sequence: CASSGGGEQFF.

This clone is labeled medium-sized. The V call is TRBV7-6, the J call TRBJ1-3, with D perhaps TRBD1 (5 bases). Germline assignment: CDR1 SGHVS and CDR2 FNYEAQ. Trimming removed 5 bases at V and 2 bases at J, with 13 bases between. This CDR3 is built from 15 residues. In DNA form, the CDR3 reads TGTGCCAGCAGCCCGACCCCGGGGCCTGGAAACACCATATATTTT. Translated: CASSPTPGPGNTIYF.

The chain recombines TRBV27 with TRBJ2-2; D perhaps matches TRBD1 (6 bases). With 5 bases removed from V and 7 bases from J, the gap between germline ends came to 14 bases. Looked up from germline, CDR1 is MNHEY and CDR2 is SMNVEV (reference sequence). CDR3 length: 14 amino acids. This CDR3 reads CASSLGTKVGELFF. The CDR3 region has the DNA TGTGCCAGCAGTCTAGGGACAAAGGTCGGGGAGCTGTTTTTT.

The chain couples TRBV7-8 to TRBJ2-1; D unresolved. Germline V gives CDR1 SGHVS, CDR2 FQNEAQ. This CDR3 is built from 12 residues. V lost 1 base, J lost 8 bases, and 6 bases lay in between. Written as DNA, the CDR3 is TGTGCCAGCAGCTTAGACGGCTATGAGCAGTTCTTC. This codes for CASSLDGYEQFF.

The chain carries TRBV4-2 and TRBJ2-1; 11 bases are a match to TRBD2. Germline assignment: CDR1 LGHNA and CDR2 YNFKEQ. This CDR3 contains 16 residues. J gave up 8 bases and V 1 base, and 7 bases lay outside the gene matches. The CDR3 spells CASSQGVAGGLDEQFF. CDR3 nucleotide sequence: TGTGCCAGCAGCCAAGGGGTAGCGGGGGGGCTCGATGAGCAGTTCTTC.

CDR3 region: CASSIDNSAQGRSTEAFF. Written as DNA, the CDR3 is TGTGCCAGTAGTATAGATAACTCCGCACAAGGACGGAGCACTGAAGCTTTCTTT. The chain couples TRBV19 to TRBJ1-1; no clear D gene. V lost 0 bases and J 4 bases, leaving 21 bases between the germline ends. Per the germline V gene, CDR1 is LNHDA and CDR2 is SQIVND (reference sequence). This CDR3 is 18 amino acids long. Variable domain in full (rest from reference TRBV19 and TRBJ1-1): DGGITQSPKYLFRKEGQNVTLSCEQNLNHDAMYWYRQDPGQGLRLIYYSQIVNDFQKGDIAEGYSVSREKKESFPLTVTSAQKNPTAFYLCASSIDNSAQGRSTEAFFGQGTRLTVV.

CDR3 in DNA: TGTGCCAGCACCGCGACGGGGCCCCAGCATTTT. This codes for CASTATGPQHF. The V and J genes are TRBV6-5 and TRBJ1-5; no clear D. Trimming took 7 bases from V and 9 from J, leaving 10 bases between them. The V gene's germline CDR1 is MNHEY and CDR2 SVGAGI. CDR3 length: 11 amino acids.

The chain recombines TRBV11-2 with TRBJ1-4; TRBD1 matches 9 bases. The length of the CDR3 is 18 residues. V gave up 3 bases and J gave up 8 bases; unmatched junction bases: 16. CDR1 SGHAT and CDR2 FQNNGV come from the germline V gene. CDR3 bases: TGTGCCAGCAGCTTGAGGCCCAGGGGACAGGGCCTTAGCGAAAAACTGTTTTTT. It codes for CASSLRPRGQGLSEKLFF.

This clone came up a few times. For the CDR3, the DNA is TGCGCCAGCAGCTTGACACAGGGGACAACTGAAGCTTTCTTT. Protein sequence: CASSLTQGTTEAFF. The chain recombines TRBV5-1 with TRBJ1-1; 7 bases map to TRBD1. The V gene end was trimmed by 1 base and the J gene end by 5 bases; junction bases not matched to a gene: 5. CDR1 SGHRS and CDR2 YFSETQ come from the germline V gene. CDR3 length equals 14 residues.

The rearrangement joins TRBV19 to TRBJ1-3, with D perhaps TRBD1 (5 bases). This CDR3 comprises 17 residues. Trimming pared 3 bases from V and 0 bases from J, leaving 15 bases between. Germline CDR1 reads LNHDA; CDR2 reads SQIVND (reference sequence). DNA of the CDR3: TGTGCCAGTAGTATCGTACAGGCAATTCGCTCTGGAAACACCATATATTTT. Its protein is CASSIVQAIRSGNTIYF.

Only a few counts were recorded for this clone. The gene calls are TRBV23-1 and TRBJ2-4, with D hard to call. TRBV23-1 is an ORF for which the function is uncertain. CDR3 length: 13 residues. The CDR3 coding sequence is TGCCCCACTGACCGATTATCCAAAAACATTCAGTACTTC. Protein product: CPTDRLSKNIQYF.

CDR3 nucleotide sequence: TGTGCCAGCAGCGACAGGGGCCAAGAGACCCAGTACTTC. This codes for CASSDRGQETQYF. J is TRBJ2-5 and V is TRBV11-3, with TRBD1 identical over 8 bases. This CDR3 has 13 amino acids. The J segment lost 1 base and the V segment lost 5 bases, leaving 0 bases of the junction unmatched. Per germline, CDR1 SGHNT and CDR2 YENEEA.

The chain uses TRBV7-2 and TRBJ1-1; possibly TRBD1 for D (6 bases). The CDR3 has 15 residues. Germline loops: CDR1 SGHTA, CDR2 FQGNSA. The V end lost 4 bases, the J end lost 3 bases, and 15 bases lay between the germline ends. The chain's CDR3 is CASSSTGMVDTEAFF. The CDR3 DNA reads TGTGCCAGCAGCTCTACAGGGATGGTGGACACTGAAGCTTTCTTT.

This sequence joins TRBV5-4 and TRBJ2-5; 9 nucleotides align to TRBD2. V lost 4 bases, J lost 2 bases, and 3 bases stayed unmatched. This CDR3 comprises 14 residues. Per germline, CDR1 SGHNT and CDR2 YYREEE (reference sequence). The DNA for the CDR3 is TGTGCCAGCAGCGCAGCGGGGGGTCAAGAGACCCAGTACTTC. This gives the protein CASSAAGGQETQYF.

V and J are TRBV6-6 and TRBJ2-1; 8 bases line up with TRBD2. The V and J ends lost 1 base and 15 bases, in that order; junction bases with no gene match: 8. Germline CDR1 MNHNY, CDR2 SVGAGI (reference sequence). The CDR3 runs to 13 residues. CDR3 nucleotides: TGTGCCAGCAGTTACTTTCTGGGACTAGATCTGTTCTTC. Its translation is CASSYFLGLDLFF.

Within the sample, this clone is medium-sized. V is TRBV19 and J is TRBJ1-4; 7 nucleotides line up with TRBD1. Germline-derived CDR1 and CDR2 are LNHDA and SQIVND (reference sequence). V dropped 8 bases and J dropped 4; count of bases not matched to a gene: 10. The CDR3 loop spans 15 amino acids. For the CDR3, the DNA is TGTGCCAGTGGCCAACAGGACAGGATTAATGAAAAACTGTTTTTT. Protein product: CASGQQDRINEKLFF.

V usage is TRBV9 and J usage is TRBJ2-3; 7 bases match TRBD2. The CDR3 has 12 residues. Germline CDR1 reads SGDLS; CDR2 reads YYNGEE. V trimming: 0 bases; J trimming: 10 bases; junction bases outside the gene matches: 2. CDR3 in amino acids: CASSVERGAQYF. The DNA for the CDR3 is TGTGCCAGCAGCGTAGAACGGGGGGCGCAGTATTTT.

The rearrangement links TRBV28 to TRBJ1-2; TRBD1 is a possible D gene (5 bases). Trimming took off 4 bases at V and 5 bases at J, with 8 bases between the two ends. This CDR3 is 12 amino acids long. Germline lookup yields CDR1 MDHEN and CDR2 SYDVKM. CDR3 protein: CASSSGAYGYTF. The CDR3 nucleotides read TGTGCCAGCAGTTCCGGGGCTTATGGCTACACCTTC.

This clone was observed a few times. The rearrangement links TRBV5-4 to TRBJ2-7, with TRBD2 as a possible D gene (6 bases). Deletions cut 2 bases from V and 6 bases from J, with 9 bases between. Germline CDR1 is SGHNT and CDR2 is YYREEE (reference sequence). The CDR3 has 12 residues. DNA of the CDR3: TGTGCCAGCAGCTTCGCGGGGTTCGAGCAGTACTTC. This encodes CASSFAGFEQYF.